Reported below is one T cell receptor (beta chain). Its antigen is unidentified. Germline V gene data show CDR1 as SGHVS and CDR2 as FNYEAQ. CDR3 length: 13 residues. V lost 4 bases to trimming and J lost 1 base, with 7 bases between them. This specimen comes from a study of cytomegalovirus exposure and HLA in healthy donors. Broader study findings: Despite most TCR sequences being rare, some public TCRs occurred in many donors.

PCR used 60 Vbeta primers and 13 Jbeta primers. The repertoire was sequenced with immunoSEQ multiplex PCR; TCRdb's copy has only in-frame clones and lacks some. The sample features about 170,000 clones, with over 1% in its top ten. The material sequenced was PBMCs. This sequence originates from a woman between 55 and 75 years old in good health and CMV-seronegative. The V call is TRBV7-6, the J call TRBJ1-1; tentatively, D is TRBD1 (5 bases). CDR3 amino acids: CASSYGQNTEAFF. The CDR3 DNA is TGTGCCAGCAGCTACGGACAGAACACTGAAGCTTTCTTT.